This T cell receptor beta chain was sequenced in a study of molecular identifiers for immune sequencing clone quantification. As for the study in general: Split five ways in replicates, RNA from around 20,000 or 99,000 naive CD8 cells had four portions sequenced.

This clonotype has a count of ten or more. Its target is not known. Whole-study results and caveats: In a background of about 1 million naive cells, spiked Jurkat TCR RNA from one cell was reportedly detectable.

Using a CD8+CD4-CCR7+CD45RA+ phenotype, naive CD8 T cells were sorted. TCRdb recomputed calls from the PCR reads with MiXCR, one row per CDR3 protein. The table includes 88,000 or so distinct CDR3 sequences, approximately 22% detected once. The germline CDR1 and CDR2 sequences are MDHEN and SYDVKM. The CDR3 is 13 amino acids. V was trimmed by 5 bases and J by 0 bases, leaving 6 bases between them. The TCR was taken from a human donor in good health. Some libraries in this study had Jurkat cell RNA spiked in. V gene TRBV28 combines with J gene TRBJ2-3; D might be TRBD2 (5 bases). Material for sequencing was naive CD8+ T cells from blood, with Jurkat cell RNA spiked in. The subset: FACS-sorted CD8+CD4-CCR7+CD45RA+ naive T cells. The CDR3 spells CASSRTSTDTQYF. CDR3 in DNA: TGTGCCAGCAGTAGGACTAGCACAGATACGCAGTATTTT.